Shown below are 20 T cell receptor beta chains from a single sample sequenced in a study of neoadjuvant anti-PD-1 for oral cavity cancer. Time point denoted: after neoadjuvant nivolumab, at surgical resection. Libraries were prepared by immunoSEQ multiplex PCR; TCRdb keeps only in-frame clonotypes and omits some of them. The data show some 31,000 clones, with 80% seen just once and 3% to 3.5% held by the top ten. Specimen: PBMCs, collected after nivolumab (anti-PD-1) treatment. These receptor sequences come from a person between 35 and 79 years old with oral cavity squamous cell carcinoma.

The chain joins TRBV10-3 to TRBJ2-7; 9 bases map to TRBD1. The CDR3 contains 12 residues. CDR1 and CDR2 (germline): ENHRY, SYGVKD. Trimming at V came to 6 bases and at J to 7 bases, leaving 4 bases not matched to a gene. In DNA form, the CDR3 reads TGTGCCATCAGGGGGACAGGGTTAGAGCAGTACTTC. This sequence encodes CAIRGTGLEQYF.

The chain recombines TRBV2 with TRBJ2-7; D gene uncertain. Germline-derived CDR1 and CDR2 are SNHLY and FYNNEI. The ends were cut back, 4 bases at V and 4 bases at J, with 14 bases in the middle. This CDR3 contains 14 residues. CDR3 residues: CASSGSGGFYEQYF. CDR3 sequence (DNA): TGTGCCAGCAGTGGGTCCGGCGGCTTTTACGAGCAGTACTTC.

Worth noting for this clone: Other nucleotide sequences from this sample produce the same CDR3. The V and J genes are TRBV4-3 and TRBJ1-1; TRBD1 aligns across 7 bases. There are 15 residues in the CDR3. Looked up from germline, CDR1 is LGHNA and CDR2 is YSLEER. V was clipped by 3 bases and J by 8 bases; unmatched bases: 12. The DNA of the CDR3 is TGCGCCAGCAGCCAGTATTACAGGGGAGGGACCGAAGCTTTCTTT. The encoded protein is CASSQYYRGGTEAFF.

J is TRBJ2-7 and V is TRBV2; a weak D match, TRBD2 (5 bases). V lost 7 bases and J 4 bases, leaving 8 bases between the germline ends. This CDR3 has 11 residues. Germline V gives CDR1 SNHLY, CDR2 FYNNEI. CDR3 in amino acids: CASIRGYEQYF. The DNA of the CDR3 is TGTGCCAGCATTCGGGGTTACGAGCAGTACTTC.

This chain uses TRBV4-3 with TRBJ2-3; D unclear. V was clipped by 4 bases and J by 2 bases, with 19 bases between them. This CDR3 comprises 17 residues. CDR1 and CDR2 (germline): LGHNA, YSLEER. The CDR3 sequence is CASSLSPPGPYTDTQYF. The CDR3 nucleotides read TGCGCCAGCAGCCTTTCCCCCCCGGGTCCGTACACAGATACGCAGTATTTT.

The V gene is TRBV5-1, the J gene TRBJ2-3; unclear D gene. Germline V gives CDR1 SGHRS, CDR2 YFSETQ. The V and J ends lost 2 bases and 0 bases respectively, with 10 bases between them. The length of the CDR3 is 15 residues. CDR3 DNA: TGCGCCAGCAGCTTTGACTCCCCTAGCACAGATACGCAGTATTTT. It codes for CASSFDSPSTDTQYF.

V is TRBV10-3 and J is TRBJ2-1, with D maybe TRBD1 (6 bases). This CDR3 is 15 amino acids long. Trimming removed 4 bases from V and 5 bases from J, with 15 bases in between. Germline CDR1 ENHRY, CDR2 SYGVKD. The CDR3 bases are TGTGCCATCAGTGGACAGGCCGCACCGGACAATGAGCAGTTCTTC. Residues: CAISGQAAPDNEQFF.

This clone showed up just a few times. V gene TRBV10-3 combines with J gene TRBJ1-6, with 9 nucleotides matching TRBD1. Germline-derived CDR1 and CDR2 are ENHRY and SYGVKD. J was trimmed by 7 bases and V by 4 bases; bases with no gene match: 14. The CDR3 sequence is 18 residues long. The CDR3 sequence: CAISGPPQGAIENSPLHF. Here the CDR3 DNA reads TGTGCCATCAGTGGGCCTCCACAGGGGGCTATTGAGAATTCACCCCTCCACTTT.

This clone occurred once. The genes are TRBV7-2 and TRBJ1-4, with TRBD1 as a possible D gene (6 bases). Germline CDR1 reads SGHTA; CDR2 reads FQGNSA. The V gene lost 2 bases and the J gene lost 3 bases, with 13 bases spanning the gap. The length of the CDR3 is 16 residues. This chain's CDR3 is CASSLRGKEANEKLFF. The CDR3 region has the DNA TGTGCCAGCAGCTTAAGGGGGAAGGAGGCTAATGAAAAACTGTTTTTT.

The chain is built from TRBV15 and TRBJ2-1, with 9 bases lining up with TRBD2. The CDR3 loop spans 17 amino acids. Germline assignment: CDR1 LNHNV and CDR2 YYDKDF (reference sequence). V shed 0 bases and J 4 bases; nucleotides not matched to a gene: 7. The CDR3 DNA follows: TGTGCCACCAGCAGAGATTTAGGGACTAGCCCTTACAATGAGCAGTTCTTC. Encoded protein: CATSRDLGTSPYNEQFF. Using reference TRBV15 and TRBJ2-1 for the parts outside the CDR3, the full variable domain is DAMVIQNPRYQVTQFGKPVTLSCSQTLNHNVMYWYQQKSSQAPKLLFHYYDKDFNNEADTPDNFQSRRPNTSFCFLDIRSPGLGDTAMYLCATSRDLGTSPYNEQFFGPGTRLTVL.

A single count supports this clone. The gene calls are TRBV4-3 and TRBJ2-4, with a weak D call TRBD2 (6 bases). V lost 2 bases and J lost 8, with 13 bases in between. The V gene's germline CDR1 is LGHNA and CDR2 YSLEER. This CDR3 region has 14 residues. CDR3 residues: CASSQTRWGDIQYF. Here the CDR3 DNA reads TGCGCCAGCAGCCAAACACGGTGGGGGGACATTCAGTACTTC.

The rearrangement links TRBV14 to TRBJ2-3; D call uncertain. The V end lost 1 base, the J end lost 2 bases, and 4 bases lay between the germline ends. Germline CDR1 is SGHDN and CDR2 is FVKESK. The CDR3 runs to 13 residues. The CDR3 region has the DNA TGTGCCAGCAGCCAAGCCCTCACAGATACGCAGTATTTT. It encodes CASSQALTDTQYF.

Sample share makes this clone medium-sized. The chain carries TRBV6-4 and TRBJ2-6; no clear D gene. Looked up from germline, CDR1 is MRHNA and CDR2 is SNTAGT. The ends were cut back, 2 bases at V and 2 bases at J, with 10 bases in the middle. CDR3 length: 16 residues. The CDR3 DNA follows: TGTGCCAGCAGTGACGACATTGCTACTGGGGCCAACGTCCTGACTTTC. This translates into CASSDDIATGANVLTF.

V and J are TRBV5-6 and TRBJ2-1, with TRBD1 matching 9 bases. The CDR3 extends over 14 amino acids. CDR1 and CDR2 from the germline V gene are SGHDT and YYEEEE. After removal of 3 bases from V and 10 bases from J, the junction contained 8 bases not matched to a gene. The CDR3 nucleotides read TGTGCCAGCAGCTCCCGGACAGGGGCGGGGGAGCAGTTCTTC. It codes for CASSSRTGAGEQFF. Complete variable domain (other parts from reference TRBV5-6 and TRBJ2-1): DAGVTQSPTHLIKTRGQQVTLRCSPKSGHDTVSWYQQALGQGPQFIFQYYEEEERQRGNFPDRFSGHQFPNYSSELNVNALLLGDSALYLCASSSRTGAGEQFFGPGTRLTVL.

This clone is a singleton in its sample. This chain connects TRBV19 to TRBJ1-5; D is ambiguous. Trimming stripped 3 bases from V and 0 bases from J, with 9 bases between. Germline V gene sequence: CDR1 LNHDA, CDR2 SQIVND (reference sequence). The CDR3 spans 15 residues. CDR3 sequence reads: CASSIAYNSNQPQHF. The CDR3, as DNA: TGTGCCAGTAGTATTGCTTACAATAGCAATCAGCCCCAGCATTTT.

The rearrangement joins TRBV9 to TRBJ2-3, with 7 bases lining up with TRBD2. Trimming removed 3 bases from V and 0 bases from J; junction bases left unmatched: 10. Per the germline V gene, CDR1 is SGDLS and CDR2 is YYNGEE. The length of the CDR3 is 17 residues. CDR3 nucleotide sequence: TGTGCCAGCAGCGCCGAGGGAGGGGACCATAGCACAGATACGCAGTATTTT. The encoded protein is CASSAEGGDHSTDTQYF. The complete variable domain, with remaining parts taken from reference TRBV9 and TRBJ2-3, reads DSGVTQTPKHLITATGQRVTLRCSPRSGDLSVYWYQQSLDQGLQFLIQYYNGEERAKGNILERFSAQQFPDLHSELNLSSLELGDSALYFCASSAEGGDHSTDTQYFGPGTRLTVL.

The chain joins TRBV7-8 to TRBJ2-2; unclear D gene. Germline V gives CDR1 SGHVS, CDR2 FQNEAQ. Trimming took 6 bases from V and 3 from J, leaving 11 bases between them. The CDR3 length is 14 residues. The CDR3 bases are TGTGCCAGCAGAAAAGTAAGGGACACCGGGGAGCTGTTTTTT. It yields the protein CASRKVRDTGELFF.

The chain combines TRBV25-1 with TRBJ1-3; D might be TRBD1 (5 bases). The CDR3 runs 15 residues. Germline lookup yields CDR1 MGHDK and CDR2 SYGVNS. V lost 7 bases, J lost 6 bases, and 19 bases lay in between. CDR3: CASTGGGLRENTIYF. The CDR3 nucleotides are TGTGCCAGCACTGGCGGGGGGTTAAGGGAAAACACCATATATTTT.

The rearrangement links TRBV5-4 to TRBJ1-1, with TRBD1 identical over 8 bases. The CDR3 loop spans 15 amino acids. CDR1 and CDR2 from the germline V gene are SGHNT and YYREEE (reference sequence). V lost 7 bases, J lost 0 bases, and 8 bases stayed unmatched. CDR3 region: CASGGQGLMNTEAFF. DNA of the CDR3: TGTGCCAGCGGCGGACAGGGACTCATGAACACTGAAGCTTTCTTT.

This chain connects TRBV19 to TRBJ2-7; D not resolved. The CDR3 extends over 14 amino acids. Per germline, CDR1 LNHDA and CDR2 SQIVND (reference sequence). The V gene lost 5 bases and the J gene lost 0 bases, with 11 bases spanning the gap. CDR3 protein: CASSSQASSYEQYF. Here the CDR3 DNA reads TGTGCCAGTAGTTCCCAGGCTAGCTCCTACGAGCAGTACTTC.